A single sample is the source of the 13 T cell receptor beta chains below, sequenced in a study of cytomegalovirus exposure and HLA in healthy donors. Clones were sequenced by immunoSEQ multiplex PCR, and TCRdb holds only the in-frame ones, with some missing. Of fewer than 300,000 clones listed, roughly 90% were seen once; the top ten hold about 0.85%. The source material was PBMCs. These receptor sequences come from a woman younger than 30 in good health and CMV-seronegative.

V and J are TRBV5-1 and TRBJ1-1, with D perhaps matching TRBD1 (5 bases). The V and J ends lost 0 bases and 5 bases respectively, with 11 bases between them. The CDR3 contains 14 residues. Germline loops: CDR1 SGHRS, CDR2 YFSETQ. CDR3 in amino acids: CASSLVGGGTEAFF. The CDR3 DNA follows: TGCGCCAGCAGCTTGGTTGGGGGAGGGACTGAAGCTTTCTTT.

This chain uses TRBV5-1 with TRBJ1-4; D remains unclear. CDR3 length: 13 residues. Trimming left V 5 bases short and J 0 bases short, with 5 bases between. Looked up from germline, CDR1 is SGHRS and CDR2 is YFSETQ. CDR3 DNA: TGCGCCAGCAGTACAGCAACTAATGAAAAACTGTTTTTT. Encoded protein: CASSTATNEKLFF.

V and J are TRBV27 and TRBJ2-7, with D perhaps TRBD1 (5 bases). The germline V gene has CDR1 MNHEY and CDR2 SMNVEV (reference sequence). V gave up 6 bases and J gave up 3 bases, with 12 bases separating them. This CDR3 spans 13 amino acids. CDR3 sequence: CASSQRGGYEQYF. The DNA for the CDR3 is TGTGCCAGCAGCCAAAGGGGCGGCTACGAGCAGTACTTC.

This chain links TRBV28 with TRBJ1-2; 9 bases line up with TRBD1. The CDR3 loop spans 14 amino acids. Germline CDR1 reads MDHEN; CDR2 reads SYDVKM. V gave up 3 bases and J gave up 5 bases; unmatched junction bases: 4. CDR3 DNA sequence: TGTGCCAGCAGTTTGGGGACAGGGTTGTATGGCTACACCTTC. Translated: CASSLGTGLYGYTF.

Worth noting for this clone: The sample has other DNA sequences that encode this CDR3 too. The chain couples TRBV5-6 to TRBJ1-5; a weak D match, TRBD1 (5 bases). The V and J ends lost 0 bases and 3 bases respectively, with 10 bases between them. Germline V gene data show CDR1 as SGHDT and CDR2 as YYEEEE. CDR3 size: 15 residues. CDR3 loop: CASSLAGGSNQPQHF. The CDR3, as DNA: TGTGCCAGCAGCTTGGCCGGGGGGTCCAATCAGCCCCAGCATTTT.

The chain couples TRBV5-1 to TRBJ2-7, with 8 bases fitting TRBD2. Germline trimming cut 0 bases from V and 5 bases from J; bases unmatched to any gene: 13. Germline V lookup: CDR1 SGHRS, CDR2 YFSETQ. There are 17 residues in the CDR3. The CDR3 sequence: CASSLVPSGSIDDEQYF. Written as DNA, the CDR3 is TGCGCCAGCAGCTTGGTTCCCAGCGGGAGTATCGATGACGAGCAGTACTTC. Looking up the rest from reference TRBV5-1 and TRBJ2-7 gives the full variable domain: KAGVTQTPRYLIKTRGQQVTLSCSPISGHRSVSWYQQTPGQGLQFLFEYFSETQRNKGNFPGRFSGRQFSNSRSEMNVSTLELGDSALYLCASSLVPSGSIDDEQYFGPGTRLTVT.

The chain combines TRBV2 with TRBJ2-5, with TRBD1 matching over 12 bases. Losses at the gene ends were 4 bases for V and 5 bases for J; bases not matched to a gene: 5. The CDR3 covers 15 residues. Per germline, CDR1 SNHLY and CDR2 FYNNEI. CDR3 amino acids: CASSGDRGLSETQYF. DNA of the CDR3: TGTGCCAGCAGTGGGGACAGGGGGCTATCGGAGACCCAGTACTTC.

V gene TRBV7-8 combines with J gene TRBJ1-5; TRBD1 agrees at 7 bases. The CDR3 has 16 residues. Germline values: CDR1 SGHVS, CDR2 FQNEAQ. The trim removed 5 bases at V and 5 bases at J, leaving 12 bases unmatched. This CDR3 is CASSPDPGGIYQPQHF. The CDR3 region has the DNA TGTGCCAGCAGCCCAGACCCAGGGGGAATTTATCAGCCCCAGCATTTT.

This rearrangement joins TRBV7-3 to TRBJ2-2; the match to TRBD2 covers 14 bases. Germline V lookup: CDR1 SGHTA, CDR2 FQGTGA. With V trimmed by 5 bases and J by 7 bases, 6 bases remained unmatched. This CDR3 is built from 16 residues. The CDR3 nucleotides are TGTGCCAGCAGCCCCTGGACTAGCGGGAGGATCGGGGAGCTGTTTTTT. This encodes CASSPWTSGRIGELFF.

The chain carries TRBV7-6 and TRBJ2-7, with TRBD2 matching over 11 bases. CDR1 and CDR2 from the germline V gene are SGHVS and FNYEAQ. The J segment lost 0 bases and the V segment lost 2 bases, leaving 3 bases of the junction unmatched. CDR3 length: 16 amino acids. CDR3 bases: TGTGCCAGCAGCTTAACTAGCGGGGGCAGCTCCTACGAGCAGTACTTC. This codes for CASSLTSGGSSYEQYF.

This rearrangement joins TRBV18 to TRBJ1-5, with a possible D match to TRBD1 (5 bases). The CDR3 extends over 14 amino acids. Germline CDR1 reads KGHSH; CDR2 reads LQKENI. V shed 2 bases and J shed 6 bases, with 11 bases lying between them. CDR3 residues: CASSPRQGSQPQHF. The CDR3 nucleotides are TGTGCCAGCTCACCAAGGCAGGGAAGTCAGCCCCAGCATTTT.

This chain uses TRBV18 with TRBJ2-2; D is possibly TRBD2 (6 bases). CDR3 length: 16 residues. Germline CDR1 reads KGHSH; CDR2 reads LQKENI. V was pared by 3 bases and J by 12 bases, with 23 bases between. CDR3 nucleotide sequence: TGTGCCAGCTCACCGTCAACGGGGGAGGTTGTATGGAAGCTGTTTTTT. It translates to CASSPSTGEVVWKLFF.

This clone has just a few counts. This chain joins TRBV28 and TRBJ2-7; TRBD1 matches 7 bases. The V segment lost 5 bases and the J segment 12 bases; nucleotides outside the gene matches: 10. From germline, CDR1 is MDHEN and CDR2 SYDVKM. This CDR3 has 12 amino acids. The CDR3 DNA sequence: TGTGCCAGCAGTATAAGACAGGGTTCGCGGTACTTC. Translated: CASSIRQGSRYF.